Below, 22 T cell receptor beta chains from the same sample are listed, as sequenced in a study of lymphopenia after photon versus proton radiotherapy. The method was immunoSEQ multiplex PCR; TCRdb's version includes in-frame clones alone and lacks a portion of them. The sample carries more than 9,500 clones, 89% recorded once. The source material was peripheral blood, sampled from a patient treated with proton-based radiotherapy. The receptors here all came from a man aged 55 to 70 with pancreatic cancer.

The chain links TRBV7-9 to TRBJ1-4; no clear D gene. The germline V gene encodes CDR1 SEHNR and CDR2 FQNEAQ (reference sequence). There are 16 residues in the CDR3. V was clipped by 5 bases and J by 7 bases, with 20 bases between them. In DNA form, the CDR3 reads TGTGCCAGCAGCCGCCCCCCGGCGCCCGATCGTGAAAAACTGTTTTTT. This translates into CASSRPPAPDREKLFF.

Only one count was recorded for this clone. DNA of the CDR3: TGTGCCAGCAGGACAGAGCAAGCAGCTAACTATGGCTACACCTTC. Its protein is CASRTEQAANYGYTF. The V gene is TRBV2, the J gene TRBJ1-2; TRBD1 might be the D (5 bases). V was pared by 6 bases and J by 0 bases, with 14 bases between. The germline V gene encodes CDR1 SNHLY and CDR2 FYNNEI. CDR3 size: 15 residues.

A word on this clone: Other DNA variants within this sample encode the same CDR3. The chain combines TRBV5-1 with TRBJ2-5, with D possibly TRBD1 on 6 matching bases. Per germline, CDR1 SGHRS and CDR2 YFSETQ. CDR3 length equals 14 residues. The V end was cut by 2 bases, the J end by 5 bases, with 13 bases between. The CDR3: CASSFYRDGETQYF. Written as DNA, the CDR3 is TGCGCCAGCAGCTTCTACAGGGACGGGGAGACCCAGTACTTC.

The CDR3 DNA reads TGTGCCAGCAGCTATGCAGGATCAGGTGAAGCTTTCTTT. Residues: CASSYAGSGEAFF. The V call is TRBV7-9, the J call TRBJ1-1, with D unclear. V was shortened by 4 bases and J by 7 bases, with 13 bases between the two germline ends. The length of the CDR3 is 13 residues. Germline assignment: CDR1 SEHNR and CDR2 FQNEAQ (reference sequence). Full variable domain (outside the CDR3, taken from reference TRBV7-9 and TRBJ1-1): DTGVSQNPRHKITKRGQNVTFRCDPISEHNRLYWYRQTLGQGPEFLTYFQNEAQLEKSRLLSDRFSAERPKGSFSTLEIQRTEQGDSAMYLCASSYAGSGEAFFGQGTRLTVV.

This chain links TRBV28 with TRBJ2-7; D unclear. Between the trimmed V and J ends, which lost 11 bases and 4 bases, there was a span of 18 bases. Germline loops: CDR1 MDHEN, CDR2 SYDVKM. The CDR3 consists of 13 residues. CDR3 amino acids: CAAWGSLRYEQYF. The CDR3 nucleotides are TGTGCCGCATGGGGTTCCCTCAGATACGAGCAGTACTTC.

The gene calls are TRBV6-1 and TRBJ2-3; D unresolved. V lost 2 bases and J lost 0, with 3 bases in between. From germline, CDR1 is MNHNS and CDR2 SASEGT. The length of the CDR3 is 13 residues. The CDR3 sequence is CASSEPSTDTQYF. Here the CDR3 DNA reads TGTGCCAGCAGTGAACCTAGCACAGATACGCAGTATTTT.

This rearrangement joins TRBV4-1 to TRBJ1-2; 9 positions agree with TRBD1. Germline CDR1 MGHRA, CDR2 YSYEKL. V shed 7 bases and J 8 bases; nucleotides not matched to a gene: 5. This CDR3 spans 12 amino acids. The DNA for the CDR3 is TGCGCCAGCAACGACAGGGGGGACGGCTACACCTTC. As protein: CASNDRGDGYTF.

The V and J genes are TRBV18 and TRBJ2-5; perhaps TRBD1 as D (5 bases). Germline CDR1 and CDR2: KGHSH and LQKENI. This CDR3 is 14 amino acids long. Trimming pared 1 base from V and 5 bases from J, leaving 11 bases between. The CDR3 DNA follows: TGTGCCAGCTCACCACATCAGGGCCGGGAGACCCAGTACTTC. This codes for CASSPHQGRETQYF.

The chain links TRBV7-8 to TRBJ2-7; D uncertain. CDR1 is SGHVS, CDR2 FQNEAQ, per germline. The CDR3 is 15 residues long. V was shortened by 5 bases and J by 6 bases, with 20 bases between the two germline ends. CDR3 protein: CASSRIDSSSGEQYF. Here the CDR3 DNA reads TGTGCCAGCAGCAGAATAGACTCCTCCTCTGGCGAGCAGTACTTC.

The chain employs TRBV29-1 and TRBJ2-1, with 13 bases lining up with TRBD2. Germline values: CDR1 SQVTM, CDR2 ANQGSEA. The J segment lost 7 bases and the V segment lost 6 bases, leaving 6 bases of the junction unmatched. The CDR3 has 14 residues. Here the CDR3 DNA reads TGCAGCGTCCTCGGACTAGCGGGAGAAAATGAGCAGTTCTTC. Encoded protein: CSVLGLAGENEQFF.

The CDR3 DNA is TGCGCCAGCAGCCGGGGACAGGGTAATGAAAAACTGTTTTTT. This sequence encodes CASSRGQGNEKLFF. The chain combines TRBV4-3 with TRBJ1-4, with 9 bases fitting TRBD1. Germline V lookup: CDR1 LGHNA, CDR2 YSLEER. The junction had 1 base not matched to a gene; V was cut back by 4 bases and J by 4 bases. This CDR3 contains 14 residues.

The V call is TRBV7-8, the J call TRBJ2-3; 7 bases match TRBD2. The CDR3 has 16 residues. Looked up from germline, CDR1 is SGHVS and CDR2 is FQNEAQ. Trimming removed 4 bases from V and 4 bases from J; junction bases left unmatched: 11. CDR3 protein: CASSSPWREQADTQYF. CDR3 nucleotides: TGTGCCAGCAGCTCCCCGTGGCGGGAGCAGGCAGATACGCAGTATTTT.

V and J are TRBV5-5 and TRBJ1-1; D is uncertain. This CDR3 contains 15 residues. Germline V gene data show CDR1 as SGHKS and CDR2 as YYEKEE (reference sequence). V was trimmed by 0 bases and J by 3 bases, leaving 12 bases between them. CDR3 amino acids: CASSLDAVPYTEAFF. The CDR3 DNA reads TGTGCCAGCAGCTTGGATGCAGTACCTTACACTGAAGCTTTCTTT.

This clone was recorded a few times. The chain employs TRBV29-1 and TRBJ2-6, with 8 positions matching TRBD1. The CDR3 has 16 residues. The germline V gene encodes CDR1 SQVTM and CDR2 ANQGSEA. J was trimmed by 0 bases and V by 6 bases; bases with no gene match: 7. This CDR3 reads CSVPTGVSSGANVLTF. CDR3 bases: TGCAGCGTACCGACAGGGGTTAGCTCTGGGGCCAACGTCCTGACTTTC. The entire variable domain, with the rest obtained from reference TRBV29-1 and TRBJ2-6, is as follows: SAVISQKPSRDICQRGTSLTIQCQVDSQVTMMFWYRQQPGQSLTLIATANQGSEATYESGFVIDKFPISRPNLTFSTLTVSNMSPEDSSIYLCSVPTGVSSGANVLTFGAGSRLTVL.

This clone was detected only once. This chain joins TRBV5-4 and TRBJ2-7, with D perhaps being TRBD1 or TRBD2 (5 bases each). The V gene's germline CDR1 is SGHNT and CDR2 YYREEE (reference sequence). This CDR3 is 15 amino acids long. Trimming shortened V by 2 bases and J by 1 base, and 13 bases separated the two germline ends. CDR3 protein: CASSFKGRTSYEQYF. The DNA for the CDR3 is TGTGCCAGCAGCTTTAAGGGACGGACGTCCTACGAGCAGTACTTC.

V usage is TRBV6-1 and J usage is TRBJ1-5; no clear D. Germline assignment: CDR1 MNHNS and CDR2 SASEGT. This CDR3 contains 15 residues. Trimming stripped 4 bases from V and 2 bases from J, with 12 bases between. CDR3 DNA: TGTGCCAGCAGTGTGCTTTCCGGTGGCAATCAGCCCCAGCATTTT. Its translation is CASSVLSGGNQPQHF.

V gene TRBV7-8 combines with J gene TRBJ2-2; 7 positions agree with TRBD2. After removal of 6 bases from V and 3 bases from J, the junction contained 4 bases not matched to a gene. CDR3 length equals 14 residues. The V gene's germline CDR1 is SGHVS and CDR2 FQNEAQ. The DNA of the CDR3 is TGTGCCAGCAGAACGGGACTATACACCGGGGAGCTGTTTTTT. Its protein is CASRTGLYTGELFF. The full variable domain, its missing parts supplied by reference TRBV7-8 and TRBJ2-2, is GAGVSQSPRYKVAKRGQDVALRCDPISGHVSLFWYQQALGQGPEFLTYFQNEAQLDKSGLPSDRFFAERPEGSVSTLKIQRTQQEDSAVYLCASRTGLYTGELFFGEGSRLTVL.

This chain connects TRBV9 to TRBJ1-1; 7 bases match TRBD1. With 4 bases clipped from V and 0 bases from J, the junction kept 6 bases outside the gene matches. The CDR3 is 15 residues long. Germline CDR1 SGDLS, CDR2 YYNGEE. The CDR3 sequence: CASSSGGSLNTEAFF. The CDR3 coding sequence is TGTGCCAGCAGCTCAGGGGGTTCTTTGAACACTGAAGCTTTCTTT.

The rearrangement links TRBV6-1 to TRBJ2-3; 7 positions match TRBD1. Per germline, CDR1 MNHNS and CDR2 SASEGT. V shed 7 bases, J shed 0 bases, and the junction held 4 bases outside the gene matches. The CDR3 length is 14 residues. Here the CDR3 reads CASTQGGSTDTQYF. The CDR3 DNA reads TGTGCCAGCACCCAAGGGGGCAGCACAGATACGCAGTATTTT.

The chain employs TRBV2 and TRBJ2-5, with 11 bases identical to TRBD1. Looked up from germline, CDR1 is SNHLY and CDR2 is FYNNEI. Trimming took 6 bases from V and 5 from J; bases not matched to a gene: 23. CDR3 length: 20 residues. This CDR3 is CASSETLWGDPGQGVETQYF. DNA of the CDR3: TGTGCCAGCAGCGAGACATTATGGGGGGACCCGGGACAGGGGGTCGAGACCCAGTACTTC. Full variable domain (rest looked up from reference TRBV2 and TRBJ2-5): EPEVTQTPSHQVTQMGQEVILRCVPISNHLYFYWYRQILGQKVEFLVSFYNNEISEKSEIFDDQFSVERPDGSNFTLKIRSTKLEDSAMYFCASSETLWGDPGQGVETQYFGPGTRLLVL.

A single count supports this clone. V usage is TRBV5-1 and J usage is TRBJ2-3; the match to TRBD2 covers 8 bases. Germline V lookup: CDR1 SGHRS, CDR2 YFSETQ. The CDR3 spans 16 residues. The V and J ends lost 0 bases and 2 bases, in that order; junction bases with no gene match: 5. CDR3 in amino acids: CASSLELAASTDTQYF. The CDR3 DNA follows: TGCGCCAGCAGCTTGGAACTAGCGGCCTCCACAGATACGCAGTATTTT.

This clone was detected only once. This sequence joins TRBV15 and TRBJ2-1; no clear D. V gave up 0 bases and J gave up 0 bases, with 9 bases separating them. The CDR3 contains 16 residues. CDR1 is LNHNV and CDR2 is YYDKDF in the germline V gene (reference sequence). The CDR3 loop is CATSRDGASSYNEQFF. The CDR3 DNA sequence: TGTGCCACCAGCAGAGACGGTGCTAGCTCCTACAATGAGCAGTTCTTC.